The 14 T cell receptor beta chains presented below share a single source sample, sequenced in a study of blood T cell repertoires in COVID-19. TCRdb keeps only in-frame clones here, not all; method: immunoSEQ multiplex PCR. The table lists approximately 150,000 clones, roughly 86% of them singletons. Sequencing was carried out using peripheral blood. The receptor source for this set is a woman aged 50 to 65 with acute or convalescent COVID-19.

This chain uses TRBV6-6 with TRBJ1-1, with no clear D. Trimming took off 0 bases at V and 7 bases at J, with 6 bases between the two ends. The length of the CDR3 is 12 residues. Germline V gene sequence: CDR1 MNHNY, CDR2 SVGAGI (reference sequence). The chain's CDR3 is CASSYSTVEAFF. In nucleotides, the CDR3 is TGTGCCAGCAGTTACTCCACAGTTGAAGCTTTCTTT.

The J gene is TRBJ1-5, the V gene TRBV15; 7 positions match TRBD1. Germline CDR1 is LNHNV and CDR2 is YYDKDF (reference sequence). V lost 4 bases and J lost 0; bases outside the gene matches: 3. The CDR3 has 15 amino acids. The CDR3, as DNA: TGTGCCACCAGCAAGACAGGGTATAGCAATCAGCCCCAGCATTTT. Its translation is CATSKTGYSNQPQHF. Using reference TRBV15 and TRBJ1-5 for the parts outside the CDR3, the full variable domain is DAMVIQNPRYQVTQFGKPVTLSCSQTLNHNVMYWYQQKSSQAPKLLFHYYDKDFNNEADTPDNFQSRRPNTSFCFLDIRSPGLGDTAMYLCATSKTGYSNQPQHFGDGTRLSIL.

The chain links TRBV27 to TRBJ1-2; TRBD1 aligns across 7 bases. The CDR3 loop spans 14 amino acids. V shed 5 bases, J shed 4 bases, and the junction held 7 bases outside the gene matches. Germline CDR1 MNHEY, CDR2 SMNVEV (reference sequence). CDR3 in amino acids: CASSPPGQLYGYTF. CDR3 bases: TGTGCCAGCAGTCCGCCGGGACAGCTCTATGGCTACACCTTC.

This clone was recorded a few times. J is TRBJ1-2 and V is TRBV7-9; 9 bases line up with TRBD1. The CDR3 totals 13 residues. Looked up from germline, CDR1 is SEHNR and CDR2 is FQNEAQ (reference sequence). After removal of 4 bases from V and 4 bases from J, the junction contained 1 base not matched to a gene. For the CDR3, the DNA is TGTGCCAGCAGCTCGGGACAGGGCTATGGCTACACCTTC. Translated, it gives CASSSGQGYGYTF.

This sequence joins TRBV7-2 and TRBJ2-3; TRBD2 aligns across 15 bases. This CDR3 contains 18 residues. With 4 bases clipped from V and 7 bases from J, the junction kept 12 bases outside the gene matches. CDR1 and CDR2 from the germline V gene are SGHTA and FQGNSA. The CDR3 coding sequence is TGTGCCAGCAGCTCCGGACTAGCGGGAGGGAGGATGGCAAATACGCAGTATTTT. Its translation: CASSSGLAGGRMANTQYF.

V gene TRBV13 combines with J gene TRBJ1-5; no clear D. Germline values: CDR1 PRHDT, CDR2 FYEKMQ (reference sequence). V was shortened by 2 bases and J by 4 bases, with 6 bases between the two germline ends. The CDR3 is made up of 13 amino acids. The CDR3 here is CASSLRRNQPQHF. CDR3 nucleotides: TGTGCCAGCAGCTTACGTAGAAATCAGCCCCAGCATTTT.

This clone has a single count. CDR3 amino acids: CAWRRQENTEAFF. In DNA form, the CDR3 reads TGTGCCTGGAGAAGACAGGAGAACACTGAAGCTTTCTTT. The chain joins TRBV30 to TRBJ1-1, with D perhaps matching TRBD1 (6 bases). Germline CDR1 GTSNPN, CDR2 SVGIG (reference sequence). The CDR3 covers 13 residues. Trimming removed 3 bases from V and 1 base from J, with 9 bases in between.

This clone has just a few counts. The chain combines TRBV9 with TRBJ2-1, with 8 bases lining up with TRBD2. This CDR3 region has 18 residues. Germline loops: CDR1 SGDLS, CDR2 YYNGEE. V was clipped by 0 bases and J by 8 bases; unmatched bases: 16. For the CDR3, the DNA is TGTGCCAGCAGCGTAGGGCTAGCGGGTACCTCCCTCCCGGATGAGCAGTTCTTC. Translation: CASSVGLAGTSLPDEQFF.

The chain joins TRBV7-2 to TRBJ1-5, with D possibly being TRBD1 (5 bases). The CDR3 has 15 residues. The V end lost 5 bases, the J end lost 4 bases, and 15 bases lay between the germline ends. Germline-derived CDR1 and CDR2 are SGHTA and FQGNSA. CDR3 nucleotides: TGTGCCAGCAGCCCCACGGGGGGAAGAAATCAGCCCCAGCATTTT. As protein: CASSPTGGRNQPQHF.

This clone was seen a few times. The chain is built from TRBV9 and TRBJ1-1; no clear D gene. The V end lost 3 bases, the J end lost 1 base, and 10 bases lay between the germline ends. The CDR3 is 14 residues long. Germline lookup yields CDR1 SGDLS and CDR2 YYNGEE. Written as DNA, the CDR3 is TGTGCCAGCAGCGATGTCGGGAAGAACACTGAAGCTTTCTTT. Amino acid sequence: CASSDVGKNTEAFF.

The V gene is TRBV12-3 or TRBV12-4, the J gene TRBJ2-7; D may be TRBD2 (5 bases). Trimming removed 6 bases at V and 8 bases at J, with 14 bases between. This CDR3 spans 12 amino acids. The CDR3: CASSPGEIQQYF. CDR3 DNA sequence: TGTGCCAGCAGCCCCGGGGAGATTCAGCAGTACTTC.

The genes are TRBV5-1 and TRBJ2-1, with TRBD1 matching over 10 bases. Germline CDR1 SGHRS, CDR2 YFSETQ. Trimming took 4 bases from V and 7 from J; bases not matched to a gene: 2. The length of the CDR3 is 13 residues. Here the CDR3 reads CASSRDRGNEQFF. CDR3 DNA sequence: TGCGCCAGCAGCCGGGACAGGGGAAATGAGCAGTTCTTC.

The chain recombines TRBV11-3 with TRBJ1-2, with D unresolved. The CDR3 sequence is 15 residues long. CDR1 and CDR2 (germline): SGHNT, YENEEA. V was clipped by 4 bases and J by 1 base, with 13 bases between them. The CDR3 sequence: CASSSRGVLNYGYTF. Here the CDR3 DNA reads TGTGCCAGCAGCTCCCGCGGCGTCCTTAACTATGGCTACACCTTC.

This clone was seen only a few times. The chain carries TRBV7-6 and TRBJ2-7; 10 bases line up with TRBD2. Germline V CDR1 and CDR2: SGHVS, FNYEAQ. This CDR3 spans 15 amino acids. J was trimmed by 2 bases and V by 1 base; bases with no gene match: 2. In nucleotides, the CDR3 is TGTGCCAGCAGCTTAGAAAGCGGGGGGGCCTACGAGCAGTACTTC. Translation: CASSLESGGAYEQYF.